These 6 T cell receptor beta chains share one sample of origin, sequenced in a study of blood T cell repertoires in COVID-19. Sequencing was performed with immunoSEQ multiplex PCR; in TCRdb, only in-frame clones are kept and a portion is missing. The table has some 87,000 clones, roughly 76% seen once; the top ten hold around 19%. The sample comprised peripheral blood. These receptors all stem from an elderly woman with active or convalescent COVID-19.

The genes are TRBV29-1 and TRBJ1-2; unclear D gene. Germline lookup yields CDR1 SQVTM and CDR2 ANQGSEA. This CDR3 has 11 amino acids. Deletions cut 5 bases from V and 8 bases from J, with 12 bases between. The CDR3 sequence is CSVPGFRGYTF. Here the CDR3 DNA reads TGCAGCGTTCCTGGTTTCAGGGGCTACACCTTC.

This clone was detected only a few times. The chain uses TRBV15 and TRBJ1-5; the match to TRBD1 covers 8 bases. Germline-derived CDR1 and CDR2 are LNHNV and YYDKDF (reference sequence). V dropped 9 bases and J dropped 6; count of bases not matched to a gene: 10. CDR3 length: 14 amino acids. The DNA for the CDR3 is TGTGCCACAAGAGACAGGGGCTCAGGTCAGCCCCAGCATTTT. This sequence encodes CATRDRGSGQPQHF.

This clone has more than one count but fewer than ten. DNA of the CDR3: TGTGCCAGCAGCCAGGCAGACTCTGGGGCCAACGTCCTGACTTTC. It is translated as CASSQADSGANVLTF. V usage is TRBV3-1 (or the pseudogene TRBV3-2) and J usage is TRBJ2-6; D gene ambiguous. The V end was cut by 3 bases, the J end by 0 bases, with 6 bases between. The V gene's germline CDR1 is LGHDT and CDR2 YNNKEL (reference sequence). The CDR3 spans 15 residues.

V is TRBV4-3 and J is TRBJ1-1; no reliable D call. This CDR3 is built from 14 residues. The germline V and J ends were trimmed by 1 base and 4 bases, with 10 bases remaining between them. Germline V gene sequence: CDR1 LGHNA, CDR2 YSLEER. The CDR3 loop is CASSQGFLGTEAFF. The CDR3 nucleotides are TGCGCCAGCAGCCAAGGATTCCTAGGCACTGAAGCTTTCTTT.

This rearrangement joins TRBV7-2 to TRBJ1-1; TRBD1 matches at 8 bases. Germline loops: CDR1 SGHTA, CDR2 FQGNSA. The CDR3 loop spans 13 amino acids. V shed 1 base and J 6 bases; nucleotides not matched to a gene: 1. The chain's CDR3 is CASSLDRGSEAFF. The CDR3 DNA follows: TGTGCCAGCAGCTTAGACAGGGGGTCTGAAGCTTTCTTT.

The CDR3 coding sequence is TGCGCCAGCAGCCAAGATAACAGCTACAATGAGCAGTTCTTC. Protein product: CASSQDNSYNEQFF. The V call is TRBV4-3, the J call TRBJ2-1; D gene ambiguous. Germline lookup yields CDR1 LGHNA and CDR2 YSLEER. With 0 bases removed from V and 3 bases from J, the gap between germline ends came to 6 bases. The CDR3 covers 14 residues.